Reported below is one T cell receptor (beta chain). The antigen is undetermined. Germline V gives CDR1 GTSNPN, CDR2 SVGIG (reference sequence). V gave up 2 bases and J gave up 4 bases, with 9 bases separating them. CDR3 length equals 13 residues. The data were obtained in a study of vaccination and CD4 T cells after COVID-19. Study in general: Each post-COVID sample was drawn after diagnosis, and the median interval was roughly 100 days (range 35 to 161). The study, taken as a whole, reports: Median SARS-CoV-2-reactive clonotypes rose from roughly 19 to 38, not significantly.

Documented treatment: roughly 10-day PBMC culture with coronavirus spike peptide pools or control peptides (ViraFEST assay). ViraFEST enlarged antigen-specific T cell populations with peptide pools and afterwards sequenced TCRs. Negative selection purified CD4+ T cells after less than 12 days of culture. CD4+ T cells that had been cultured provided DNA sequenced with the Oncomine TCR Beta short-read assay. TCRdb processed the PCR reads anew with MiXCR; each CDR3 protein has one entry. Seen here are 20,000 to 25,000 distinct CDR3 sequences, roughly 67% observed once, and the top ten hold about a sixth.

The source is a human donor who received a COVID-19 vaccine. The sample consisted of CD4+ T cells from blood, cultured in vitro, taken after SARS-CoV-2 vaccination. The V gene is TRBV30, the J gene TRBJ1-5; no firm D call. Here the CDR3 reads CAWSPDINQPQHF. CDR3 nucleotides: TGTGCCTGGAGTCCTGACATTAATCAGCCCCAGCATTTT.